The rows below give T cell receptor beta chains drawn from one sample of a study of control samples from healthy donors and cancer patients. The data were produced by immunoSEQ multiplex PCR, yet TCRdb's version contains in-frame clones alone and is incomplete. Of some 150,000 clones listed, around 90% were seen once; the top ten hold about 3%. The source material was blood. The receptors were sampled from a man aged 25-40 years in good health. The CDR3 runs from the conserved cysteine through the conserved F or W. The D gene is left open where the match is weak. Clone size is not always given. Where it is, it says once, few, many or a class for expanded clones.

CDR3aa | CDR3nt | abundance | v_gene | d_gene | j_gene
CASSPPSGLTDTQYF | TGTGCCAGCAGTCCCCCAAGCGGACTCACAGATACGCAGTATTTT | - | TRBV28 | - | TRBJ2-3
CASRLAGNTDTQYF | TGTGCCAGCAGACTAGCGGGAAACACAGATACGCAGTATTTT | - | TRBV7-6 | TRBD2 | TRBJ2-3
CASSYNRDWYEQYF | TGTGCCAGCAGTTACAATAGGGATTGGTACGAGCAGTACTTC | - | TRBV6-6 | - | TRBJ2-7
CASSLGTPTTYNEQFF | TGTGCCAGCAGCTTAGGGACTCCAACTACCTACAATGAGCAGTTCTTC | - | TRBV7-6 | - | TRBJ2-1
CASSLEDGSSYNSPLHF | TGTGCCAGCAGCTTAGAGGATGGGAGCTCCTATAATTCACCCCTCCACTTT | - | TRBV7-2 | - | TRBJ1-6
CASSREAEASYEQYF | TGTGCCAGCAGTAGGGAAGCGGAGGCGTCCTACGAGCAGTACTTC | few | TRBV6-6 | - | TRBJ2-7
CASSLESYSNQPQHF | TGTGCCAGCAGCTTAGAAAGTTATAGCAATCAGCCCCAGCATTTT | once | TRBV7-8 | - | TRBJ1-5
CSASRTGTGYGEQYF | TGCAGTGCTAGTCGCACCGGGACAGGATATGGCGAGCAGTACTTC | - | TRBV20-1 | TRBD1 | TRBJ2-7
CASSHRSNYGYTF | TGTGCCAGCAGTCACAGGTCTAACTATGGCTACACCTTC | once | TRBV27 | - | TRBJ1-2
CASREIAGGGTDTQYF | TGCGCCAGCAGAGAGATAGCGGGGGGAGGCACAGATACGCAGTATTTT | - | TRBV10-2 | TRBD2 | TRBJ2-3
CASSYLDRENQPQHF | TGTGCCAGCAGTTACCTGGACAGGGAGAATCAGCCCCAGCATTTT | - | TRBV6-6 | TRBD1 | TRBJ1-5
CASSYGSPKTLYGYTF | TGTGCCAGCAGTTACGGTTCACCCAAAACCCTATATGGCTACACCTTC | few | TRBV6-5 | - | TRBJ1-2
CASSLAGVAVGLFF | TGTGCCAGCAGCTTAGCGGGCGTCGCCGTTGGACTGTTTTTT | - | TRBV7-2 | - | TRBJ1-4
CASSRVSASTDTQYF | TGTGCCAGCAGCCGCGTGAGTGCTAGCACAGATACGCAGTATTTT | - | TRBV7-3 | - | TRBJ2-3
CASSSVNPGQVYEQYF | TGTGCCAGCAGTTCAGTAAACCCGGGACAGGTTTACGAGCAGTACTTC | - | TRBV27 | TRBD1 | TRBJ2-7
CASSEARADNQPQHF | TGTGCCAGCAGTGAAGCGAGGGCAGATAATCAGCCCCAGCATTTT | - | TRBV6-1 | - | TRBJ1-5
CASSFGTAYEQYF | TGTGCCAGCAGCTTCGGGACAGCCTACGAGCAGTACTTC | - | TRBV11-2 | TRBD1 | TRBJ2-7
CASIPDRGRWQPQHF | TGTGCCAGCATTCCTGACAGGGGGAGGTGGCAGCCCCAGCATTTT | - | TRBV6-5 | TRBD1 | TRBJ1-5
CASSWDRRTGNTIYF | TGTGCCAGCAGTTGGGACAGGCGAACTGGAAACACCATATATTTT | - | TRBV28 | TRBD1 | TRBJ1-3
CASSTPDSVPTDTQYF | TGTGCCAGCAGCACCCCGGACAGTGTACCCACAGATACGCAGTATTTT | once | TRBV5-4 | - | TRBJ2-3
CASSWSGQAFF | TGCGCCAGCAGCTGGTCTGGGCAAGCTTTCTTT | few | TRBV5-1 | - | TRBJ1-1
CASSLFPGSQETQYF | TGCGCCAGCAGCTTGTTTCCGGGGTCTCAAGAGACCCAGTACTTC | - | TRBV5-1 | - | TRBJ2-5
CASSLYGGSEAFF | TGTGCCAGCAGTTTATACGGGGGTTCTGAAGCTTTCTTT | - | TRBV12-3/TRBV12-4 | - | TRBJ1-1
CASGLGPNSGEAFF | TGTGCTAGTGGTTTGGGTCCCAACTCTGGGGAAGCTTTCTTT | once | TRBV12-5 | - | TRBJ1-1
CASSRSGGNTDTQYF | TGTGCCAGCAGCAGAAGCGGGGGCAACACAGATACGCAGTATTTT | - | TRBV7-7 | TRBD2 | TRBJ2-3
CASSLCRDYSNQPQHF | TGTGCCAGCAGCTTATGCAGGGACTATAGCAATCAGCCCCAGCATTTT | - | TRBV11-3 | - | TRBJ1-5
CASSSTGNEQFF | TGTGCCAGCAGCTCGACAGGGAATGAGCAGTTCTTC | - | TRBV7-3 | TRBD1 | TRBJ2-1
CASSFWGQGSYDGYTF | TGTGCCAGCAGCTTTTGGGGACAGGGGTCTTACGATGGCTACACCTTC | - | TRBV7-2 | TRBD1 | TRBJ1-2
CAIRTGVAGNTIYF | TGTGCCATCAGGACAGGGGTTGCTGGAAACACCATATATTTT | - | TRBV10-3 | TRBD1 | TRBJ1-3
CSASQGGGYTF | TGCAGTGCTTCGCAGGGGGGAGGCTACACCTTC | once | TRBV20-1 | TRBD1 | TRBJ1-2
CASSSVWDYTEAFF | TGTGCCAGCAGCTCGGTTTGGGACTACACTGAAGCTTTCTTT | once | TRBV7-9 | - | TRBJ1-1
CASRDQNSYNEQFF | TGTGCCAGTAGGGACCAGAATTCCTACAATGAGCAGTTCTTC | - | TRBV19 | - | TRBJ2-1
CASSQTGNQPQHF | TGTGCCAGCAGTCAAACGGGAAATCAGCCCCAGCATTTT | - | TRBV6-5 | - | TRBJ1-5
CASSLGGPGGNTEAFF | TGTGCCAGCAGCTTGGGTGGTCCAGGGGGGAACACTGAAGCTTTCTTT | - | TRBV5-4 | TRBD1 | TRBJ1-1
CASSLSSVNQPQHF | TGTGCCAGCAGTTTATCGTCGGTGAATCAGCCCCAGCATTTT | - | TRBV27 | - | TRBJ1-5
CASSAQISTGGGEKLFF | TGTGCCAGCAGTGCCCAGATATCGACAGGGGGAGGGGAAAAACTGTTTTTT | - | TRBV2 | TRBD1 | TRBJ1-4
CASSFIGGGAGNTIYF | TGTGCCAGCAGTTTCATTGGTGGAGGGGCTGGAAACACCATATATTTT | - | TRBV25-1 | - | TRBJ1-3
CSASLFSYNEQFF | TGCAGTGCTAGTTTATTCTCCTACAATGAGCAGTTCTTC | - | TRBV20-1 | - | TRBJ2-1
CASSYSGSGGQEQFF | TGTGCCAGCAGTTACTCGGGGTCGGGGGGGCAGGAGCAGTTCTTC | - | TRBV6-5 | TRBD2 | TRBJ2-1
CASSIWEAGVNEQFF | TGTGCCAGTAGTATTTGGGAAGCGGGGGTAAATGAGCAGTTCTTC | - | TRBV19 | TRBD2 | TRBJ2-1
CAISGVWGEKLFF | TGTGCCATCAGTGGGGTATGGGGGGAAAAACTGTTTTTT | - | TRBV10-3 | - | TRBJ1-4
CASSLGQRTDTQYF | TGTGCCAGCAGCTTGGGACAACGCACAGATACGCAGTATTTT | few | TRBV3-1/TRBV3-2 | - | TRBJ2-3
CASGRGGNTGELFF | TGTGCCAGCGGACGAGGGGGAAACACCGGGGAGCTGTTTTTT | - | TRBV28 | - | TRBJ2-2
CASSSRTGNYGYTF | TGTGCCAGCAGCTCGAGGACAGGGAACTATGGCTACACCTTC | - | TRBV7-8 | TRBD1 | TRBJ1-2
CASSLVGAANYGYTF | TGTGCCAGCAGCTTAGTGGGTGCGGCTAACTATGGCTACACCTTC | - | TRBV7-9 | - | TRBJ1-2
CASSPPTGELFF | TGTGCCAGCAGCCCTCCCACCGGGGAGCTGTTTTTT | - | TRBV7-3 | - | TRBJ2-2
CASSLQGVSGNTIYF | TGTGCCAGCAGCCTACAGGGGGTCTCTGGAAACACCATATATTTT | - | TRBV5-6 | TRBD1 | TRBJ1-3
CASSRYLRQTYEQYF | TGTGCCAGCAGCCGCTATCTCAGACAGACCTACGAGCAGTACTTC | - | TRBV14 | - | TRBJ2-7
CASSLITSGVAEQFF | TGTGCCAGCAGCCTTATAACATCCGGGGTAGCTGAGCAGTTCTTC | - | TRBV28 | - | TRBJ2-1
CASSLSAGLGQPQHF | TGTGCCAGCAGTTTATCGGCGGGACTCGGCCAGCCCCAGCATTTT | - | TRBV28 | - | TRBJ1-5